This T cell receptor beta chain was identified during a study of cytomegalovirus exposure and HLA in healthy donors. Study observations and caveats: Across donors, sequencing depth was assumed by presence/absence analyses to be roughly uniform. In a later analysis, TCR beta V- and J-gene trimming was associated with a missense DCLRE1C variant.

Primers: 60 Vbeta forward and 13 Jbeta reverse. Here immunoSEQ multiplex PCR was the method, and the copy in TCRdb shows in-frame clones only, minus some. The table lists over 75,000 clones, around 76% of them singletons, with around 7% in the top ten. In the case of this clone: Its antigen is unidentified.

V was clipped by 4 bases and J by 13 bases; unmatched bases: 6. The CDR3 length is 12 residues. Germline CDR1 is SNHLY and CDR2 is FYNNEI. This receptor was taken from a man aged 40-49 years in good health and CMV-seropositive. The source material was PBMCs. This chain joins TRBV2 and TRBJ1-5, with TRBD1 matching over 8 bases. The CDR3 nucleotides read TGTGCCAGCAGTGTCGGACAGGGCAGACAGCATTTT. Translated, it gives CASSVGQGRQHF.